This TCR beta chain was observed in a study of cytomegalovirus exposure and HLA in healthy donors. It was with 60 Vbeta and 13 Jbeta primers that the PCR ran. The assay was immunoSEQ multiplex PCR, and TCRdb's table has in-frame clones only and misses some. The table has some 130,000 clones, roughly 76% seen once. The sequence was obtained from a woman aged 35 to 49 in good health and CMV-seronegative. Sample: PBMCs.

CDR3 loop: CASSDSSVNEQFF. CDR3 coding DNA: TGTGCCAGCAGTGACTCGAGCGTAAATGAGCAGTTCTTC. The V call is TRBV6-4, the J call TRBJ2-1, with D hard to call. The CDR3 contains 13 residues. V lost 0 bases and J 7 bases, leaving 7 bases between the germline ends. Germline V gives CDR1 MRHNA, CDR2 SNTAGT.